These 26 T cell receptor beta chains share one sample of origin, sequenced in a study of blood T cell repertoires in COVID-19. Generated by immunoSEQ multiplex PCR, the TCRdb table keeps only in-frame clones and is missing some. The sample includes around 150,000 clones, 80% to 90% seen only once; the top ten take 7% to 10%. Material: peripheral blood. The source is a woman in her fifties or sixties with COVID-19, enrolled during active disease.

V usage is TRBV6-2 or TRBV6-3 and J usage is TRBJ1-2; maybe TRBD1 (5 bases). V was pared by 6 bases and J by 8 bases, with 16 bases between. The CDR3 has 13 residues. Germline assignment: CDR1 MNHEY and CDR2 SVGEGT. The CDR3 DNA is TGTGCCAGCAGCCTAGGACGCAGGGCCGGCTACACCTTC. This encodes CASSLGRRAGYTF.

The CDR3 DNA reads as TGTGCCAGCAGGCCGAGTCCCCCCTACAATGAGCAGTTCTTC. It encodes CASRPSPPYNEQFF. V usage is TRBV6-5 and J usage is TRBJ2-1, with D uncertain. The CDR3 sequence is 14 residues long. The germline V gene has CDR1 MNHEY and CDR2 SVGAGI. Trimming pared 6 bases from V and 2 bases from J, leaving 11 bases between.

This clone was picked up a small number of times. This chain joins TRBV14 and TRBJ1-1; D is possibly TRBD1 (6 bases). Between the trimmed V and J ends, which lost 6 bases and 7 bases, there was a span of 18 bases. The CDR3 has 14 amino acids. Germline values: CDR1 SGHDN, CDR2 FVKESK. The CDR3 here is CASSMQGHGIEAFF. The CDR3 DNA follows: TGTGCCAGCAGTATGCAGGGGCATGGGATTGAAGCTTTCTTT.

The CDR3 is CASSISRRDHNQPQHF. The DNA of the CDR3 is TGTGCCAGTAGTATTTCCAGGAGGGATCACAATCAGCCCCAGCATTTT. The chain employs TRBV19 and TRBJ1-5; D not certain. The V gene's germline CDR1 is LNHDA and CDR2 SQIVND (reference sequence). The CDR3 runs 16 residues. V lost 3 bases to trimming and J lost 3 bases, with 15 bases between them.

A remark on this clone: The junction shows a germline mismatch at one end, possibly a read error. The chain combines TRBV7-7 with TRBJ1-1, with D uncertain. Germline loops: CDR1 SSHAT, CDR2 FNYEAQ (reference sequence). The CDR3 contains 16 residues. DNA for the CDR3: TGTGCTAGCAGCCCCTCCCCGTCCGCGGGTTGGACTGAAGCTTTCTTT. Protein sequence: CASSPSPSAGWTEAFF. The whole variable domain, remainder taken from reference TRBV7-7 and TRBJ1-1, is GAGVSQSPRYKVTKRGQDVTLRCDPISSHATLYWYQQALGQGPEFLTYFNYEAQPDKSGLPSDRFSAERPEGSISTLTIQRTEQRDSAMYRCASSPSPSAGWTEAFFGQGTRLTVV.

The chain has TRBV7-2 and TRBJ1-5, with 7 bases fitting TRBD1. The CDR3 has 13 amino acids. V lost 4 bases, J lost 4 bases, and 1 base stayed unmatched. CDR1 is SGHTA, CDR2 FQGNSA, per germline. CDR3 DNA: TGTGCCAGCAGCTCAGGGGGTAATCAGCCCCAGCATTTT. This gives the protein CASSSGGNQPQHF.

Notes on this clone: Other nucleotide sequences in the sample specify the same CDR3. This chain links TRBV2 with TRBJ1-2, with TRBD1 as a possible D gene (5 bases). The length of the CDR3 is 14 residues. V was pared by 1 base and J by 5 bases, with 11 bases between. CDR1 SNHLY and CDR2 FYNNEI come from the germline V gene. In nucleotides, the CDR3 is TGTGCCAGCAGTGAAGGTCAGGGTGGGTATGGCTACACCTTC. Its translation is CASSEGQGGYGYTF.

In its sample, this clone was seen once. The chain recombines TRBV5-6 with TRBJ2-5; TRBD1 might be the D (6 bases). V was cut by 8 bases and J by 5 bases, with 25 bases left in between. Germline V gene sequence: CDR1 SGHDT, CDR2 YYEEEE. The CDR3 consists of 16 residues. Here the CDR3 reads CASGGLGARAEETQYF. In DNA, the CDR3 is TGTGCCAGTGGTGGGTTGGGGGCACGGGCGGAGGAGACCCAGTACTTC.

V gene TRBV6-5 combines with J gene TRBJ2-4; D is possibly TRBD1 (7 bases). Germline V gives CDR1 MNHEY, CDR2 SVGAGI. The germline V and J ends were trimmed by 6 bases and 4 bases, with 13 bases remaining between them. This CDR3 comprises 14 residues. CDR3 region: CASSPGDRKNIQYF. In DNA, the CDR3 is TGTGCCAGCAGCCCGGGGGACAGAAAAAACATTCAGTACTTC.

The V gene is TRBV3-1 (or the pseudogene TRBV3-2), the J gene TRBJ1-2, with D uncertain. The CDR3 is made up of 12 amino acids. V lost 5 bases and J 5 bases, leaving 9 bases between the germline ends. CDR1 is LGHDT, CDR2 YNNKEL, per germline (reference sequence). CDR3 sequence (DNA): TGTGCCAGCAGCTTGGGGAGGTATGGCTACACCTTC. It is translated as CASSLGRYGYTF.

The gene calls are TRBV18 and TRBJ1-5, with unresolved D. This CDR3 has 13 amino acids. Germline CDR1 KGHSH, CDR2 LQKENI. V was clipped by 6 bases and J by 2 bases, with 8 bases between them. The CDR3 loop reads CASSPSGNQPQHF. The CDR3 DNA reads as TGTGCCAGCTCCCCTAGCGGCAATCAGCCCCAGCATTTT.

The chain is built from TRBV10-3 and TRBJ2-7; 11 nucleotides line up with TRBD1. Germline V gene lookup returns CDR1 ENHRY and CDR2 SYGVKD. CDR3 length equals 17 residues. V shed 4 bases and J 3 bases; nucleotides not matched to a gene: 11. The CDR3, as DNA: TGTGCCATCAGTGGCCAACCCGGGACAGGGGGTAGCTACGAGCAGTACGTC. Encoded protein: CAISGQPGTGGSYEQYV.

The J gene is TRBJ2-1, the V gene TRBV24-1; 10 bases line up with TRBD2. The trim removed 4 bases at V and 10 bases at J, leaving 12 bases unmatched. CDR1 KGHDR and CDR2 SFDVKD come from the germline V gene. This CDR3 is built from 16 residues. CDR3 sequence reads: CATSDPWTSGISEQFF. CDR3 DNA: TGTGCCACCAGTGACCCTTGGACTAGCGGAATCAGCGAGCAGTTCTTC.

The chain couples TRBV5-1 to TRBJ2-2; TRBD1 matches 8 bases. CDR3 length: 14 residues. The V gene end was trimmed by 3 bases and the J gene end by 4 bases; junction bases not matched to a gene: 2. The germline CDR1 and CDR2 sequences are SGHRS and YFSETQ. DNA of the CDR3: TGCGCCAGCAGCTCGGGACAGGCCACCGGGGAGCTGTTTTTT. Its translation is CASSSGQATGELFF.

This sequence joins TRBV7-8 and TRBJ2-7, with 8 positions matching TRBD1. Germline trimming cut 1 base from V and 5 bases from J; bases unmatched to any gene: 10. The V gene's germline CDR1 is SGHVS and CDR2 FQNEAQ. This CDR3 is built from 16 residues. CDR3 residues: CASSLVGTGKPHEQYF. The CDR3, as DNA: TGTGCCAGCAGCTTAGTCGGGACAGGAAAGCCCCACGAGCAGTACTTC.

The V call is TRBV2, the J call TRBJ1-1, with TRBD1 matching over 7 bases. The CDR3 runs 14 residues. Germline values: CDR1 SNHLY, CDR2 FYNNEI. The trim removed 8 bases at V and 0 bases at J, leaving 6 bases unmatched. CDR3 coding DNA: TGTGCCAGCTTCTGGGACAGCCTGAACACTGAAGCTTTCTTT. It encodes CASFWDSLNTEAFF.

CDR3 nucleotides: TGTGCCAGCAGTTATTCCCTAAATCAGCCCCAGCATTTT. Translating gives CASSYSLNQPQHF. The chain uses TRBV6-5 and TRBJ1-5; D unclear. CDR1 is MNHEY and CDR2 is SVGAGI in the germline V gene. This CDR3 contains 13 residues. V lost 3 bases, J lost 4 bases, and 7 bases lay in between.

The chain employs TRBV19 and TRBJ2-5; D gene uncertain. CDR1 is LNHDA, CDR2 SQIVND, per germline (reference sequence). The CDR3 has 13 residues. Trimming left V 2 bases short and J 1 base short, with 5 bases between. The CDR3 is CASSITFQETQYF. The CDR3 coding sequence is TGTGCCAGTAGTATAACATTCCAAGAGACCCAGTACTTC.

The rearrangement joins TRBV19 to TRBJ2-5; TRBD1 is a possible D gene (6 bases). V was shortened by 7 bases and J by 0 bases, with 9 bases between the two germline ends. The CDR3 extends over 13 amino acids. CDR1 and CDR2 (germline): LNHDA, SQIVND (reference sequence). CDR3 loop: CASKTGHQETQYF. CDR3 in DNA: TGTGCCAGTAAGACAGGCCACCAAGAGACCCAGTACTTC.

V is TRBV10-3 and J is TRBJ1-5, with D possibly matching TRBD1 (5 bases). V was cut by 4 bases and J by 6 bases, with 16 bases left in between. Germline CDR1 reads ENHRY; CDR2 reads SYGVKD. The CDR3 covers 15 residues. The CDR3 here is CAISAASGWTQPQHF. Written as DNA, the CDR3 is TGTGCCATCAGTGCGGCCTCAGGGTGGACTCAGCCCCAGCATTTT.

The rearrangement joins TRBV3-1 (or the pseudogene TRBV3-2) to TRBJ1-2; 9 bases agree with TRBD1. With V trimmed by 4 bases and J by 7 bases, 10 bases remained unmatched. Germline V gene sequence: CDR1 LGHDT, CDR2 YNNKEL (reference sequence). CDR3 length: 15 residues. The DNA for the CDR3 is TGTGCCAGCAGCCCCCTGACAGGGGGTGAGCTTGGCTACACCTTC. Protein product: CASSPLTGGELGYTF.

The CDR3 here is CAISQGNEKLFF. The CDR3, as DNA: TGTGCCATCAGCCAGGGTAATGAAAAACTGTTTTTT. V is TRBV10-3 and J is TRBJ1-4, with a possible D match to TRBD1 (5 bases). The CDR3 sequence is 12 residues long. Germline values: CDR1 ENHRY, CDR2 SYGVKD. Deletions cut 6 bases from V and 4 bases from J, with 6 bases between.

V usage is TRBV19 and J usage is TRBJ1-5; D is possibly TRBD1 (6 bases). Germline CDR1 LNHDA, CDR2 SQIVND (reference sequence). The V gene lost 11 bases and the J gene lost 4 bases, with 18 bases spanning the gap. This CDR3 comprises 14 residues. CDR3 sequence: CAASGGAANQPQHF. The CDR3 DNA follows: TGTGCCGCCTCTGGGGGGGCAGCGAATCAGCCCCAGCATTTT.

The rearrangement uses TRBV27 and TRBJ1-5, with D unresolved. The CDR3 length is 13 residues. Deletions cut 5 bases from V and 0 bases from J, with 5 bases between. Germline V gives CDR1 MNHEY, CDR2 SMNVEV (reference sequence). In DNA, the CDR3 is TGTGCCAGCAGTCCGTATAGCAATCAGCCCCAGCATTTT. This codes for CASSPYSNQPQHF.

The gene calls are TRBV3-1 (or the pseudogene TRBV3-2) and TRBJ1-6; D not certain. Germline lookup yields CDR1 LGHDT and CDR2 YNNKEL (reference sequence). The CDR3 contains 17 residues. V dropped 1 base and J dropped 9 bases, with 19 bases sitting between them. This CDR3 is CASSQGVSGLRGSPLHF. For the CDR3, the DNA is TGTGCCAGCAGCCAAGGAGTATCTGGCCTTAGAGGTTCACCCCTCCACTTT.

V is TRBV6-1 and J is TRBJ1-4; a possible D gene is TRBD1 (6 bases). Trimming left V 1 base short and J 4 bases short, with 13 bases between. The CDR3 is 16 amino acids. The V gene's germline CDR1 is MNHNS and CDR2 SASEGT. In nucleotides, the CDR3 is TGTGCCAGCAGTGAAGTGCTAGGGGGAAATAATGAAAAACTGTTTTTT. Translating gives CASSEVLGGNNEKLFF.